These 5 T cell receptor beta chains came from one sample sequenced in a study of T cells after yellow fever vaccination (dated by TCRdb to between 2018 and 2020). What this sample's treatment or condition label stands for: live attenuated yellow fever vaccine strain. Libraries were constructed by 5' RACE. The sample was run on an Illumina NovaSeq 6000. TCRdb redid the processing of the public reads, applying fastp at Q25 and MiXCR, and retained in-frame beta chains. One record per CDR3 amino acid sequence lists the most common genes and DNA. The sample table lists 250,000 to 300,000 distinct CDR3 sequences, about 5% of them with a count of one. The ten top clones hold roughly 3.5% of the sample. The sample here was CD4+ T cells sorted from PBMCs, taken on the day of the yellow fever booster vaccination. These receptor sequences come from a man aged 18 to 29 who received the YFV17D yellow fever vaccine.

This CDR3 is CASSWRPTDTQYF. CDR3 bases: TGTGCCAGCAGCTGGAGGCCCACAGATACGCAGTATTTT. The V call is TRBV7-8, the J call TRBJ2-3, with a tentative D call TRBD2 (5 bases). The CDR3 length is 13 residues. Per germline, CDR1 SGHVS and CDR2 FQNEAQ. The V gene lost 4 bases and the J gene lost 2 bases, with 7 bases spanning the gap.

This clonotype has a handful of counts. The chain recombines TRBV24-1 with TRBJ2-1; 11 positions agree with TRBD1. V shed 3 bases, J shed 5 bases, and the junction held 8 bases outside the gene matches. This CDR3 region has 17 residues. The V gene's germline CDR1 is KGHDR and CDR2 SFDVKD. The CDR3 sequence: CATSDPGRDRGNNEQFF. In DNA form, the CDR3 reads TGTGCCACCAGTGATCCCGGCAGGGACAGGGGGAACAATGAGCAGTTCTTC.

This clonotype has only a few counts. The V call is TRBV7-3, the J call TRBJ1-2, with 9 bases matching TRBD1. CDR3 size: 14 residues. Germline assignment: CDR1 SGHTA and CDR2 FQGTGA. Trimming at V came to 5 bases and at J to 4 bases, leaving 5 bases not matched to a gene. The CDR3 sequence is CASSPGTGPYGYTF. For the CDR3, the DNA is TGTGCCAGCAGCCCGGGGACAGGGCCCTATGGCTACACCTTC.

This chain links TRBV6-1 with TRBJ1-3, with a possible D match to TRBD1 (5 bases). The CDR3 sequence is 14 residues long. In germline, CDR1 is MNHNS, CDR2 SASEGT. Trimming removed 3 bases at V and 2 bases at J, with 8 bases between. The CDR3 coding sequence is TGTGCCAGCAGTGAGTTGGGGGCTGGAAACACCATATATTTT. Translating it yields CASSELGAGNTIYF.

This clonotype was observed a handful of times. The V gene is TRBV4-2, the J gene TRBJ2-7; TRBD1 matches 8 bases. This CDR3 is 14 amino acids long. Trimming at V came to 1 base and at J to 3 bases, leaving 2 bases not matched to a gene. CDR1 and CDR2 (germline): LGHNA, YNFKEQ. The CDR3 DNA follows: TGTGCCAGCAGCCAAGCCGGACAGGGCTACGAGCAGTACTTC. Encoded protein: CASSQAGQGYEQYF.